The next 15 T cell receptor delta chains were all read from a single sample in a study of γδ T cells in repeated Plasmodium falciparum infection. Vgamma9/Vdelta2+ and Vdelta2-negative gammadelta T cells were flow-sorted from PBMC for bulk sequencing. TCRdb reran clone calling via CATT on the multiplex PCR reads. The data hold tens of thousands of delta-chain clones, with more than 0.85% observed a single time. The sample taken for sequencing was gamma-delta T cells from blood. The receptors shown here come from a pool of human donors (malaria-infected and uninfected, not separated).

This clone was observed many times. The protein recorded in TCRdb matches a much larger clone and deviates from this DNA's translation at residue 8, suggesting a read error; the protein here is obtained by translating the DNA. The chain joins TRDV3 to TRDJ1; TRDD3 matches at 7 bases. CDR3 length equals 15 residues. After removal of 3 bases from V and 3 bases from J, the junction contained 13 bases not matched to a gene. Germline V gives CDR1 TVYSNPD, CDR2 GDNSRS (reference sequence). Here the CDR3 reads CALTGVPGGADKLIF. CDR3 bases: TGTGCCTTAACTGGGGTTCCGGGCGGCGCCGATAAACTCATCTTT. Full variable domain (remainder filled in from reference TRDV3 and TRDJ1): CDKVTQSSPDQTVASGSEVVLLCTYDTVYSNPDLFWYRIRPDYSFQFVFYGDNSRSEGADFTQGRFSVKHILTQKAFHLVISPVRTEDSATYYCALTGVPGGADKLIFGKGTRVTVEP.

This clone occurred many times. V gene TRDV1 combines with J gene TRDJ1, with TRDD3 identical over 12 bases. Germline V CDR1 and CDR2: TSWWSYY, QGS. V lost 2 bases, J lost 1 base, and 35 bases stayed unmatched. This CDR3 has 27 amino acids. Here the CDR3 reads CALGELRSSPKFTGGYFTRTTTDKLIF. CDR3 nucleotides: TGTGCTCTTGGGGAATTGCGGTCCTCCCCAAAGTTTACTGGGGGATACTTCACTCGGACAACCACCGATAAACTCATCTTT.

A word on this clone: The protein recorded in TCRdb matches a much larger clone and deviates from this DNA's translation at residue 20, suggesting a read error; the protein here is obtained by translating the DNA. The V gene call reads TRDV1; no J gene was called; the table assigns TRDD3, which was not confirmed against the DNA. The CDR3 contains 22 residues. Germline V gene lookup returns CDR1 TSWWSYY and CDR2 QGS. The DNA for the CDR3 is TGTGCTCTTGGGGAATTTACGCGTCTTCCTACTTATTGGGGGATAACAGGCGATAAACCCATCTTT. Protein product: CALGEFTRLPTYWGITGDKPIF.

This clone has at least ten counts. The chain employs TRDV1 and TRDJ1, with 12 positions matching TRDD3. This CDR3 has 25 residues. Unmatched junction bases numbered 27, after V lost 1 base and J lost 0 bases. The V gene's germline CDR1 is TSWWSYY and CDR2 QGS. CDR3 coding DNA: TGTGCTCTTGGGGAACCCTTTACCGACCCTGGGGGATACGCGACGGTGGTGGCGTACACCGATAAACTCATCTTT. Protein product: CALGEPFTDPGGYATVVAYTDKLIF.

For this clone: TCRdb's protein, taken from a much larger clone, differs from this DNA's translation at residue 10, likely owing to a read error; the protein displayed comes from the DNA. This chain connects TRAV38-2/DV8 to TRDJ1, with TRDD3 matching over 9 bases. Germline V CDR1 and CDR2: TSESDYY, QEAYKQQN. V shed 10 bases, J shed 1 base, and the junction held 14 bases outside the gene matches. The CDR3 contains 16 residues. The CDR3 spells CAPGFGGYPSTDKLIF. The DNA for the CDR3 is TGTGCTCCCGGATTTGGGGGATATCCGTCCACCGATAAACTCATCTTT.

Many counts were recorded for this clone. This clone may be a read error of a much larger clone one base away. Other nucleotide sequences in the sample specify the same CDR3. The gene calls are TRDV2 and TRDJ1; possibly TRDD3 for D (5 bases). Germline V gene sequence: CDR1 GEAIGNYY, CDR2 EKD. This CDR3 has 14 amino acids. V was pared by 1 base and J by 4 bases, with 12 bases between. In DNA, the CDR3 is TGTGCCTGTGACACTGTAACGGGGAACGATAAACTCATCTTT. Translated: CACDTVTGNDKLIF.

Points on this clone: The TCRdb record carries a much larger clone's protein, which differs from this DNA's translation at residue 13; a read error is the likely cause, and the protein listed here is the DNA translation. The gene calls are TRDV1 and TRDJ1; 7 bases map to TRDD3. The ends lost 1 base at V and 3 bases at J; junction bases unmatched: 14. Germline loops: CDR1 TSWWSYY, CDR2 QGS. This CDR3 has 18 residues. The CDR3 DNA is TGTGCTCTTGGGGAACCAAGAGTGGGGGACCAGTACGCCGATAAACTCATCTTT. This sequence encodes CALGEPRVGDQYADKLIF.

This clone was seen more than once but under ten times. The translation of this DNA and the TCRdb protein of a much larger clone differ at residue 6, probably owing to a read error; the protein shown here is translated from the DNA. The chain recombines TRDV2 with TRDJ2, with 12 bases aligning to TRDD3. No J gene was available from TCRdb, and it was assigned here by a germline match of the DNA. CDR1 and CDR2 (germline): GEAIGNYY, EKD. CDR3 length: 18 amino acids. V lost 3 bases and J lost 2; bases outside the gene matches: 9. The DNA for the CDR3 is TGTGCCTGTGACGCCCGTCACTGGGGGATACACTTGACAGCACAACTCTTCTTT. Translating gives CACDARHWGIHLTAQLFF.

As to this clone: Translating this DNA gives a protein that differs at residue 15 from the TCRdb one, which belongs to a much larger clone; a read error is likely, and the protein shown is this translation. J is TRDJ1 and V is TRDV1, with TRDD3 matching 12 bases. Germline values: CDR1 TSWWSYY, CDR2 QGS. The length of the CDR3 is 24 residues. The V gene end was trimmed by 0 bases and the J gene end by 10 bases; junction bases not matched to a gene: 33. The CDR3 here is CALGELVPSYKLASAGGYALTLIF. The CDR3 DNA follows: TGTGCTCTTGGGGAACTAGTCCCTAGCTATAAGCTAGCATCGGCTGGGGGATACGCTTTAACACTCATCTTT.

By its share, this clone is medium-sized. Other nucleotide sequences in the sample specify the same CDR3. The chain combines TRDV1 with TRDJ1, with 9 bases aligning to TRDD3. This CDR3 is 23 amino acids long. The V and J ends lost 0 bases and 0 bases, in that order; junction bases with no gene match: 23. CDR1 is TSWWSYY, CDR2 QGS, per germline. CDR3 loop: CALGELSLPEYWGRGWDTDKLIF. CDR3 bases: TGTGCTCTTGGGGAACTCAGCCTTCCCGAGTACTGGGGGAGGGGTTGGGACACCGATAAACTCATCTTT.

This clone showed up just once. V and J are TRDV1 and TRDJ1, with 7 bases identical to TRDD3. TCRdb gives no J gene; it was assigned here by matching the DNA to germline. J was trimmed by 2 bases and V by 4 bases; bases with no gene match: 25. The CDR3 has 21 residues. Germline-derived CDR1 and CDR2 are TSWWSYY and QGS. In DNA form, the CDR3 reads TGTGCTCTTGGGGGACCCCCCCCCCCCCCTACGCCCCCGGGGGATACCGATAAACTCATCTTT. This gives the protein CALGGPPPPPTPPGDTDKLIF.

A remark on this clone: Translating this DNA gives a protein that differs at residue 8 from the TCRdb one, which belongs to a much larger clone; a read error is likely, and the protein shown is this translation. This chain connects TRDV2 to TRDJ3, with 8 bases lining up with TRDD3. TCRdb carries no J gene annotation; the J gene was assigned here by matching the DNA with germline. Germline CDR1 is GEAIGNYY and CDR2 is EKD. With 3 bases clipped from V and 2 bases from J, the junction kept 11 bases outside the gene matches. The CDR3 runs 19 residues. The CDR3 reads CACDPGGHQGAWDTRQMFF. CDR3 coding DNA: TGTGCCTGTGACCCTGGGGGACATCAGGGTGCCTGGGACACCCGACAGATGTTTTTC.

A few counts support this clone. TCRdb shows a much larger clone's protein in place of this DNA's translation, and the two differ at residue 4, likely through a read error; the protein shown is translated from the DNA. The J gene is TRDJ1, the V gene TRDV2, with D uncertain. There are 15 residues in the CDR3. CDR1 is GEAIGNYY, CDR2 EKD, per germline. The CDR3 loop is CACVTVGAYTDKLIF. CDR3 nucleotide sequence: TGTGCCTGTGTCACCGTCGGGGCGTACACCGATAAACTCATCTTT.

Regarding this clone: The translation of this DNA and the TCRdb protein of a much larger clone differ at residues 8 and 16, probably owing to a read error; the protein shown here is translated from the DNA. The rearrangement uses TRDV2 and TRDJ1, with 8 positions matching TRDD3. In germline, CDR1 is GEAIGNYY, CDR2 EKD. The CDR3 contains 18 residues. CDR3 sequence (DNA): TGTGCCTGTGACCCTTTGACTAGGGGATACTCTGACACCGATAAACCCATCTTT. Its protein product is CACDPLTRGYSDTDKPIF.

The CDR3 here is CALGEEISLTDKLIF. The CDR3 coding sequence is TGTGCTCTTGGGGAAGAAATCTCTCTTACCGATAAACTCATCTTT. The chain carries TRDV1 and TRDJ1; tentative D call: TRDD1 (5 bases). As TCRdb names no J gene, one was assigned here on the basis of a DNA match to germline. The CDR3 spans 15 residues. V lost 2 bases, J lost 2 bases, and 12 bases lay in between. Germline assignment: CDR1 TSWWSYY and CDR2 QGS.